This TCR beta chain was retrieved from a study of T cells in Graves' hyperthyroidism and ophthalmopathy. Study information: At the time of initial diagnosis and before any treatment, peripheral blood was collected.

This clonotype was counted ten times or more. What it binds is not known. CDR1 is LGHDT and CDR2 is YNNKEL in the germline V gene (reference sequence). V lost 6 bases and J lost 9; bases outside the gene matches: 11. CDR3 length equals 15 residues. The TCR beta CDR3 regions underwent amplification using RNA transcripts as the source. Researchers ran a first-round RT-PCR on the TCR CDR3 using the HTBI primer set. Via MiXCR, TCRdb re-called the multiplex PCR reads, giving one row per CDR3 protein. The data contain 600,000 to 850,000 distinct CDR3 sequences, around a sixth of them singletons. Whole-study findings and limits: Most thyroid-expanded clonotypes above 0.001 were also found in blood.

The sample taken for sequencing was blood. The chain is built from TRBV3-1 and TRBJ2-1, with 10 bases fitting TRBD2. The sequence derives from a woman aged 45-65 years with Graves' hyperthyroidism that later progressed to Graves' ophthalmopathy. Here the CDR3 reads CASSPESGGAIEQFF. CDR3 nucleotide sequence: TGTGCCAGCAGTCCGGAGAGCGGGGGGGCAATTGAGCAGTTCTTC.